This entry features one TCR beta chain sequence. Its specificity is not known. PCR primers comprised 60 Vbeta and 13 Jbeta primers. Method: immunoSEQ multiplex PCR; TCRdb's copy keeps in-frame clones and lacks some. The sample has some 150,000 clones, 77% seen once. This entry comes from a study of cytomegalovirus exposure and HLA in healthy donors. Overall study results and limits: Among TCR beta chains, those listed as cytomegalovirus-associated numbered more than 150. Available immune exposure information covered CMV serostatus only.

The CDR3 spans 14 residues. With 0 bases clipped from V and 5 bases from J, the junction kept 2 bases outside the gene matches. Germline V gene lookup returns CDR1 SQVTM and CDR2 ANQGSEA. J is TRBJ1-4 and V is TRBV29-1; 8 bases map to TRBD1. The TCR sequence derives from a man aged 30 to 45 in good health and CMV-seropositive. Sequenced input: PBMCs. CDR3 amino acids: CSVEDTGGNEKLFF. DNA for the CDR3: TGCAGCGTTGAAGACACAGGGGGGAATGAAAAACTGTTTTTT. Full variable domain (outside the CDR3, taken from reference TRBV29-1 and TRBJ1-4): SAVISQKPSRDICQRGTSLTIQCQVDSQVTMMFWYRQQPGQSLTLIATANQGSEATYESGFVIDKFPISRPNLTFSTLTVSNMSPEDSSIYLCSVEDTGGNEKLFFGSGTQLSVL.